The sequence of this T cell receptor (beta chain) was determined in a study of read filtering for tumor transcriptome and immune sequencing. The library was built from about 400 ng RNA with molecular barcoded adaptors for alpha/delta and beta/gamma chains. TCRdb independently ran MiXCR on the reads; one entry per CDR3 protein. This sample yields some 46,000 distinct CDR3 sequences, of which less than 20% are seen a single time; approximately 40% belongs to the top ten. V was pared by 7 bases and J by 9 bases, with 22 bases between. Germline lookup yields CDR1 LNHDA and CDR2 SQIVND (reference sequence). The CDR3 is 15 amino acids. This clonotype was seen many times.

The TCR originated in a donor at least 40 years old with multiple myeloma. V usage is TRBV19 and J usage is TRBJ2-1, with D perhaps TRBD1 or TRBD2 (6 bases each). The sample was a population of CD138-negative cells sorted from bone marrow. CDR3 amino acids: CASMEGGRGDTEQFF. CDR3 bases: TGTGCCAGTATGGAGGGTGGGCGCGGGGACACTGAGCAGTTCTTC.